A single sample gave rise to the 32 T cell receptor beta chains below, sequenced in a study of shared clonotypes between healthy human individuals (dated by TCRdb to 2018 to 2020). Libraries were constructed by the immunoSEQ multiplex PCR assay. In its TCRdb copy, this immuneACCESS table keeps in-frame sequences only and misses some clones. Where compared with another copy, unresolved V genes explain less than half of these, and the others have no known cause. In this sample the table shows about a million clones, roughly 72% of which occur a single time. The ten top clones hold roughly 1.5% of the sample. What was sequenced was memory CD4+ T cells sorted from blood. This sample's cell subset or site label indicates: CD45RA-negative fraction. The receptors come from a man aged 18 to 29 in good health.

The chain is built from TRBV29-1 and TRBJ1-2; D gene unclear. CDR3 length equals 13 residues. Germline CDR1 and CDR2: SQVTM and ANQGSEA. Trimming stripped 5 bases from V and 0 bases from J, with 10 bases between. CDR3 nucleotide sequence: TGCAGCGTTCAGGTAGTAGCTAACTATGGCTACACCTTC. It is translated as CSVQVVANYGYTF.

The chain carries TRBV6-6 and TRBJ2-7; D not certain. The CDR3 is 15 residues long. V was cut by 2 bases and J by 2 bases, with 13 bases left in between. Per the germline V gene, CDR1 is MNHNY and CDR2 is SVGAGI (reference sequence). CDR3 sequence: CASSYSTRGTYEQYF. Here the CDR3 DNA reads TGTGCCAGCAGTTACAGCACCCGAGGTACCTACGAGCAGTACTTC.

A word on this clone: Other DNA sequences in the same sample also yield this CDR3. The rearrangement links TRBV9 to TRBJ2-5, with D hard to call. The V gene's germline CDR1 is SGDLS and CDR2 YYNGEE. This CDR3 is 13 amino acids long. Trimming cost V 2 bases and J 5 bases, with 10 bases left between them. CDR3 residues: CASSVGLGETQYF. CDR3 bases: TGTGCCAGCAGCGTCGGGCTGGGGGAGACCCAGTACTTC.

This chain joins TRBV7-2 and TRBJ1-6; D might be TRBD1 (5 bases). CDR1 is SGHTA and CDR2 is FQGNSA in the germline V gene. The CDR3 contains 16 residues. V was shortened by 5 bases and J by 0 bases, with 11 bases between the two germline ends. The CDR3 DNA sequence: TGTGCCAGCAGCCCTGGGGCGAGCTCCTATAATTCACCCCTCCACTTT. Protein: CASSPGASSYNSPLHF.

This clone has a handful of counts. The chain employs TRBV19 and TRBJ2-7, with TRBD1 matching over 7 bases. Germline assignment: CDR1 LNHDA and CDR2 SQIVND (reference sequence). V was clipped by 6 bases and J by 6 bases; unmatched bases: 20. This CDR3 spans 17 amino acids. Here the CDR3 reads CASSLKSVGRGITEQYF. CDR3 coding DNA: TGTGCCAGTAGCCTCAAGTCTGTCGGCAGGGGGATCACCGAGCAGTACTTC.

The rearrangement links TRBV5-4 to TRBJ2-7; 7 bases map to TRBD1. In germline, CDR1 is SGHNT, CDR2 YYREEE (reference sequence). This CDR3 has 12 amino acids. V lost 0 bases and J lost 7; bases outside the gene matches: 1. Here the CDR3 DNA reads TGTGCCAGCAGCTTGGGACAGGGAGAGCAGTACTTC. It yields the protein CASSLGQGEQYF.

The CDR3 loop is CAWMFGGSSWADTQYF. The CDR3 DNA follows: TGTGCCTGGATGTTTGGGGGGAGTTCGTGGGCAGATACGCAGTATTTT. The chain employs TRBV30 and TRBJ2-3; a weak D match, TRBD2 (6 bases). From germline, CDR1 is GTSNPN and CDR2 SVGIG (reference sequence). V lost 4 bases, J lost 4 bases, and 21 bases lay in between. The CDR3 has 16 residues.

This chain joins TRBV30 and TRBJ1-5; D unclear. V lost 0 bases and J lost 3, with 9 bases in between. The CDR3 covers 14 residues. Germline lookup yields CDR1 GTSNPN and CDR2 SVGIG (reference sequence). The CDR3 DNA reads as TGTGCCTGGAGTGTAAGTTCAGACAATCAGCCCCAGCATTTT. This codes for CAWSVSSDNQPQHF.

This clone was picked up a small number of times. V usage is TRBV19 and J usage is TRBJ1-1; tentative D call: TRBD1 (6 bases). Germline V gene lookup returns CDR1 LNHDA and CDR2 SQIVND (reference sequence). This CDR3 comprises 14 residues. Trimming removed 7 bases from V and 0 bases from J, with 12 bases in between. The CDR3 is CASMQGSMNTEAFF. Here the CDR3 DNA reads TGTGCCAGTATGCAGGGGAGCATGAACACTGAAGCTTTCTTT.

V and J are TRBV2 and TRBJ1-2; 8 bases line up with TRBD1. CDR1 and CDR2 (germline): SNHLY, FYNNEI. The CDR3 is 14 amino acids. The V segment lost 6 bases and the J segment 4 bases; nucleotides outside the gene matches: 7. CDR3 region: CASRGRTGTYGYTF. The DNA of the CDR3 is TGTGCCAGCAGAGGAAGGACAGGGACCTATGGCTACACCTTC.

Concerning this clone itself: A much larger clone sits a single nucleotide away, making a read error possible. The sample has other DNA sequences that encode this CDR3 too. The CDR3 region has the DNA TGCAGCGTTGGGTCCAATAGCAATCAGCCCCAGCATTTT. Protein: CSVGSNSNQPQHF. The chain combines TRBV29-1 with TRBJ1-5; the D is unclear. The V and J ends lost 4 bases and 0 bases respectively, with 7 bases between them. There are 13 residues in the CDR3. The germline V gene encodes CDR1 SQVTM and CDR2 ANQGSEA.

The chain links TRBV6-1 to TRBJ2-7, with TRBD2 matching over 12 bases. This CDR3 region has 17 residues. V lost 3 bases and J lost 2; bases outside the gene matches: 8. CDR1 is MNHNS, CDR2 SASEGT, per germline. CDR3 in DNA: TGTGCCAGCAGTGATAAAGGGACTAGCGGGTCCGCCTACGAGCAGTACTTC. Amino acid sequence: CASSDKGTSGSAYEQYF.

This chain uses TRBV10-3 with TRBJ2-2; D might be TRBD1 or TRBD2, each matching 5 bases. Deletions cut 10 bases from V and 3 bases from J, with 15 bases between. The germline CDR1 and CDR2 sequences are ENHRY and SYGVKD. The CDR3 has 14 residues. The chain's CDR3 is CATGPAIDTGELFF. The CDR3 bases are TGTGCCACGGGGCCGGCGATCGACACCGGGGAGCTGTTTTTT.

This CDR3 is CASSFQRVGASTDTQYF. CDR3 DNA sequence: TGTGCCAGCAGTTTCCAGAGAGTAGGAGCGAGCACAGATACGCAGTATTTT. The chain couples TRBV27 to TRBJ2-3; no definite D call. This CDR3 has 17 residues. V dropped 3 bases and J dropped 0 bases, with 16 bases sitting between them. CDR1 is MNHEY and CDR2 is SMNVEV in the germline V gene (reference sequence).

CDR3 protein: CASSHDLAFTDTQYF. CDR3 bases: TGTGCCAGCAGCCACGACCTCGCTTTCACAGATACGCAGTATTTT. The V call is TRBV7-9, the J call TRBJ2-3; D remains unclear. The CDR3 is made up of 15 amino acids. V was trimmed by 5 bases and J by 2 bases, leaving 14 bases between them. Germline CDR1 reads SEHNR; CDR2 reads FQNEAQ (reference sequence). Full variable domain (outside the CDR3, taken from reference TRBV7-9 and TRBJ2-3): DTGVSQNPRHKITKRGQNVTFRCDPISEHNRLYWYRQTLGQGPEFLTYFQNEAQLEKSRLLSDRFSAERPKGSFSTLEIQRTEQGDSAMYLCASSHDLAFTDTQYFGPGTRLTVL.

As concerns this clone: This sample also contains other DNA sequences that code for the same CDR3. The chain is built from TRBV7-6 and TRBJ2-3, with D uncertain. The germline V gene has CDR1 SGHVS and CDR2 FNYEAQ. V gave up 1 base and J gave up 1 base, with 9 bases separating them. The CDR3 consists of 15 residues. The CDR3 sequence is CASSLVGSGTDTQYF. The CDR3 DNA follows: TGTGCCAGCAGCTTAGTAGGTTCAGGCACAGATACGCAGTATTTT.

V is TRBV6-1 and J is TRBJ2-6, with 9 nucleotides matching TRBD1. The V and J ends lost 4 bases and 2 bases, in that order; junction bases with no gene match: 3. Germline-derived CDR1 and CDR2 are MNHNS and SASEGT. This CDR3 has 16 residues. The CDR3 region is CASSGQGEAGANVLTF. In DNA form, the CDR3 reads TGTGCCAGCAGTGGACAGGGGGAAGCTGGGGCCAACGTCCTGACTTTC.

The chain joins TRBV6-1 to TRBJ1-2; 7 bases are a match to TRBD1. Unmatched junction bases numbered 6, after V lost 8 bases and J lost 0 bases. Germline V gene lookup returns CDR1 MNHNS and CDR2 SASEGT. This CDR3 contains 14 residues. CDR3 sequence (DNA): TGTGCCAGCTTCGGGACAGCTCCTAACTATGGCTACACCTTC. Its translation is CASFGTAPNYGYTF.

This clone was counted between two and nine times. Additional DNA sequences in this sample encode the identical CDR3. The J gene is TRBJ2-1, the V gene TRBV5-1; TRBD1 agrees at 8 bases. Germline CDR1 reads SGHRS; CDR2 reads YFSETQ. The CDR3 is 15 amino acids. Trimming removed 0 bases from V and 4 bases from J; junction bases left unmatched: 3. The CDR3 DNA sequence: TGCGCCAGCAGCTTGGAAACAGGGGGTTACAATGAGCAGTTCTTC. The encoded protein is CASSLETGGYNEQFF. The entire variable domain, with the rest obtained from reference TRBV5-1 and TRBJ2-1, is as follows: KAGVTQTPRYLIKTRGQQVTLSCSPISGHRSVSWYQQTPGQGLQFLFEYFSETQRNKGNFPGRFSGRQFSNSRSEMNVSTLELGDSALYLCASSLETGGYNEQFFGPGTRLTVL.

The gene calls are TRBV10-3 and TRBJ2-3, with D uncertain. Trimming shortened V by 7 bases and J by 0 bases, and 8 bases separated the two germline ends. The germline V gene has CDR1 ENHRY and CDR2 SYGVKD. The CDR3 loop spans 13 amino acids. CDR3 DNA: TGTGCCATCAAAGTCGGGAGCACAGATACGCAGTATTTT. Translated: CAIKVGSTDTQYF.

The J gene is TRBJ1-1, the V gene TRBV28; maybe TRBD1 (5 bases). Trimming removed 7 bases from V and 5 bases from J, with 20 bases in between. This CDR3 contains 15 residues. CDR1 and CDR2 from the germline V gene are MDHEN and SYDVKM. Here the CDR3 DNA reads TGTGCCAGCAAATTCGGAGGGACTAGGGGAACTGAAGCTTTCTTT. It is translated as CASKFGGTRGTEAFF. The full variable domain, with the rest looked up from reference TRBV28 and TRBJ1-1, is DVKVTQSSRYLVKRTGEKVFLECVQDMDHENMFWYRQDPGLGLRLIYFSYDVKMKEKGDIPEGYSVSREKKERFSLILESASTNQTSMYLCASKFGGTRGTEAFFGQGTRLTVV.

Only a few counts were recorded for this clone. This sequence joins TRBV7-8 and TRBJ2-5; maybe TRBD1 (7 bases). From germline, CDR1 is SGHVS and CDR2 FQNEAQ. The CDR3 length is 16 residues. The ends were cut back, 5 bases at V and 1 base at J, with 17 bases in the middle. The CDR3 DNA is TGTGCCAGCAGCCGCGAGGCGGGGACAGCCCAAGAGACCCAGTACTTC. Protein product: CASSREAGTAQETQYF.

V and J are TRBV7-2 and TRBJ1-4, with 7 bases lining up with TRBD1. The CDR3 contains 14 residues. With 2 bases clipped from V and 8 bases from J, the junction kept 5 bases outside the gene matches. The germline CDR1 and CDR2 sequences are SGHTA and FQGNSA. CDR3 protein: CASSLKGAGEKLFF. CDR3 bases: TGTGCCAGCAGCTTAAAGGGGGCAGGGGAAAAACTGTTTTTT.

V is TRBV2 and J is TRBJ1-2; 7 bases line up with TRBD1. Trimming removed 11 bases from V and 3 bases from J; junction bases left unmatched: 6. Germline V gene sequence: CDR1 SNHLY, CDR2 FYNNEI. The CDR3 loop spans 12 amino acids. CDR3 region: CAGTGEDYGYTF. As DNA, the CDR3 is TGTGCCGGAACAGGGGAGGACTATGGCTACACCTTC.

The rearrangement links TRBV5-5 to TRBJ2-5; 8 nucleotides match TRBD2. Germline V gene sequence: CDR1 SGHKS, CDR2 YYEKEE (reference sequence). CDR3 length: 14 residues. With V trimmed by 2 bases and J by 5 bases, 5 bases remained unmatched. The CDR3, as DNA: TGTGCCAGCAGCTTCGGGACTAGTAGGGAGACCCAGTACTTC. Translation: CASSFGTSRETQYF.

This clone turned up a few times. The V and J genes are TRBV7-9 and TRBJ2-2, with D hard to call. This CDR3 contains 12 residues. Per germline, CDR1 SEHNR and CDR2 FQNEAQ (reference sequence). Trimming left V 4 bases short and J 7 bases short, with 7 bases between. The CDR3 coding sequence is TGTGCCAGCAGCTCCCTCATCGGGGAGCTGTTTTTT. This translates into CASSSLIGELFF.

The J gene is TRBJ1-2, the V gene TRBV29-1, with TRBD1 matching 7 bases. Trimming cost V 0 bases and J 4 bases; bases outside gene matches: 11. Germline V lookup: CDR1 SQVTM, CDR2 ANQGSEA. The CDR3 totals 16 residues. The CDR3, as DNA: TGCAGCGTTGAAGATCGGGGCCAGGGGGTAGGCTATGGCTACACCTTC. This codes for CSVEDRGQGVGYGYTF. Combining the CDR3 with reference TRBV29-1 and TRBJ1-2 gives the whole variable domain SAVISQKPSRDICQRGTSLTIQCQVDSQVTMMFWYRQQPGQSLTLIATANQGSEATYESGFVIDKFPISRPNLTFSTLTVSNMSPEDSSIYLCSVEDRGQGVGYGYTFGSGTRLTVV.

J is TRBJ2-3 and V is TRBV7-2; D call uncertain. CDR3 size: 13 residues. V gave up 3 bases and J gave up 4 bases, with 8 bases separating them. CDR1 and CDR2 from the germline V gene are SGHTA and FQGNSA. The DNA for the CDR3 is TGTGCCAGCAGCTTGGCTGTAGCAGATACGCAGTATTTT. This gives the protein CASSLAVADTQYF.

The chain couples TRBV7-9 to TRBJ2-4, with D maybe TRBD2 (6 bases). Per the germline V gene, CDR1 is SEHNR and CDR2 is FQNEAQ (reference sequence). The V gene lost 6 bases and the J gene lost 5 bases, with 11 bases spanning the gap. The CDR3 loop spans 13 amino acids. Here the CDR3 DNA reads TGTGCCAGCAGAAGGAGGGGAGAAAACATTCAGTACTTC. This gives the protein CASRRRGENIQYF.

This clone was detected a few times. The V and J genes are TRBV28 and TRBJ1-3, with D tentatively TRBD1 (5 bases). The CDR3 has 16 amino acids. The V gene lost 4 bases and the J gene lost 0 bases, with 13 bases spanning the gap. Germline V gene lookup returns CDR1 MDHEN and CDR2 SYDVKM. DNA for the CDR3: TGTGCCAGCAGTTCCTCCGGGACTGACTCTGGAAACACCATATATTTT. This codes for CASSSSGTDSGNTIYF.

The gene calls are TRBV30 and TRBJ2-1, with D tentatively TRBD1 (6 bases). Per germline, CDR1 GTSNPN and CDR2 SVGIG (reference sequence). The CDR3 runs 14 residues. V dropped 2 bases and J dropped 4 bases, with 12 bases sitting between them. The CDR3 nucleotides are TGTGCCTGGAGTATGAAGGGGGTATACAATGAGCAGTTCTTC. Translated: CAWSMKGVYNEQFF.

The table lists this clone with a few counts. This same CDR3 is encoded by further DNA sequences in the sample. The chain uses TRBV7-2 and TRBJ2-2; no reliable D call. The CDR3 runs 13 residues. Trimming removed 3 bases at V and 2 bases at J, with 4 bases between. Germline V gives CDR1 SGHTA, CDR2 FQGNSA. The CDR3 nucleotides read TGTGCCAGCAGCTTCGGTAACACCGGGGAGCTGTTTTTT. Translation: CASSFGNTGELFF.